A selection of T cell receptor beta chains follows, all from one sample in a study of neurological immune-mediated disorders. TCRdb ran MiXCR on the 5' RACE reads and lists one entry per CDR3 protein. The table records more than 40,000 distinct CDR3 sequences, 10% to 15% of them present only once. Material: PBMCs. The source is a male donor with HTLV-1-associated myelopathy (HAM/TSP). The CDR3 runs from the conserved cysteine through the conserved F or W. The order of the fields is clone size, V gene, J gene, D gene, CDR3 protein, CDR3 DNA. A D gene is named only where the DNA matches it firmly. Size is stated as once, few, many, or a class for an expanded clone.

many,TRBV6-2/TRBV6-3,TRBJ1-5,.,CASSWDSIQQPQHF,TGTGCCAGCAGCTGGGACTCAATTCAACAGCCCCAGCATTTT
many,TRBV4-2,TRBJ2-3,.,CASSQESSGTDTQYF,TGTGCCAGCAGCCAAGAATCGTCGGGGACAGATACGCAGTATTTT
many,TRBV5-1,TRBJ2-7,.,CASSLEARTYEQYF,TGCGCCAGCAGCTTGGAAGCACGAACCTACGAGCAGTACTTC
many,TRBV7-2,TRBJ1-5,.,CASSLGVGQPQHF,TGTGCCAGCAGCTTAGGGGTGGGTCAGCCCCAGCATTTT
many,TRBV20-1,TRBJ2-7,.,CSARLAGALHEQYF,TGCAGTGCTAGATTGGCAGGGGCTCTACACGAGCAGTACTTC
many,TRBV28,TRBJ2-7,.,CATVAGLAYEQYF,TGTGCCACCGTCGCCGGACTGGCCTACGAGCAGTACTTC
many,TRBV7-2,TRBJ2-1,.,CASSLVLNEQFF,TGTGCCAGCAGCTTAGTCCTTAATGAGCAGTTCTTC
many,TRBV12-3/TRBV12-4,TRBJ2-3,.,CASGGTNHGTDTQYF,TGTGCCAGCGGCGGGACAAACCACGGGACAGATACGCAGTATTTT
many,TRBV6-1,TRBJ1-3,.,CASSEGSYGNTIYF,TGTGCCAGCAGTGAAGGGTCCTATGGAAACACCATATATTTT
many,TRBV20-1,TRBJ2-3,.,CSASTPRGSTDTQYF,TGCAGTGCTTCGACCCCGCGGGGAAGCACAGATACGCAGTATTTT
many,TRBV20-1,TRBJ2-7,.,CSARSIYEQYF,TGCAGTGCCCGTTCAATCTACGAGCAGTACTTC
many,TRBV5-6,TRBJ2-5,TRBD1,CASSFGQGATLETQYF,TGTGCCAGCAGCTTCGGACAGGGGGCTACTTTAGAGACCCAGTACTTC
medium-sized,TRBV5-1,TRBJ2-4,.,CASSTGFRENIQYF,TGCGCCAGCAGCACGGGCTTCAGAGAAAACATTCAGTACTTC
many,TRBV5-1,TRBJ1-4,.,CASSPRAGATNEKLFF,TGCGCCAGCAGCCCCAGGGCAGGGGCGACTAATGAAAAACTGTTTTTT
many,TRBV6-5,TRBJ2-2,TRBD2,CASRTPGGKRGSNTGELFF,TGTGCCAGCCGAACACCGGGAGGCAAGCGGGGTTCGAACACCGGGGAGCTGTTTTTT